The 28 T cell receptor beta chains presented below share a single source sample, sequenced in a study of T cell changes during pregnancy in multiple sclerosis. The assay was immunoSEQ multiplex PCR, and TCRdb's table has in-frame clones only and misses some. Among about 38,000 clones listed, approximately 94% were seen once. The starting material was CD4+ T cells from peripheral blood mononuclear cells, obtained in the second trimester of pregnancy. These receptor sequences come from a female donor with multiple sclerosis, enrolled in a pregnancy study.

CDR3: CASRTGDTEAFF. The CDR3, as DNA: TGTGCCAGCAGGACAGGAGACACTGAAGCTTTCTTT. The chain is built from TRBV6-6 and TRBJ1-1, with D tentatively TRBD1 (6 bases). V was shortened by 6 bases and J by 3 bases, with 8 bases between the two germline ends. The germline V gene encodes CDR1 MNHNY and CDR2 SVGAGI (reference sequence). This CDR3 spans 12 amino acids.

The chain employs TRBV7-8 and TRBJ1-1; 9 nucleotides align to TRBD1. Trimming at V came to 5 bases and at J to 1 base, leaving 5 bases not matched to a gene. The germline CDR1 and CDR2 sequences are SGHVS and FQNEAQ. This CDR3 has 15 residues. CDR3 DNA sequence: TGTGCCAGCAGCCTTAGGGACAGGGCGAACACTGAAGCTTTCTTT. It translates to CASSLRDRANTEAFF.

The rearrangement links TRBV19 to TRBJ2-1, with D maybe TRBD2 (5 bases). This CDR3 spans 12 amino acids. The germline V and J ends were trimmed by 1 base and 10 bases, with 8 bases remaining between them. The V gene's germline CDR1 is LNHDA and CDR2 SQIVND (reference sequence). The CDR3 here is CASSIGELEQFF. In DNA form, the CDR3 reads TGTGCCAGTAGTATAGGGGAGCTGGAGCAGTTCTTC.

The rearrangement uses TRBV7-7 and TRBJ2-5, with 13 nucleotides matching TRBD2. Germline-derived CDR1 and CDR2 are SSHAT and FNYEAQ (reference sequence). V gave up 3 bases and J gave up 5 bases; unmatched junction bases: 9. The CDR3 covers 17 residues. Written as DNA, the CDR3 is TGTGCCAGCAGCTTGTTACTAGCGGGGGGGCCCGGTGAGACCCAGTACTTC. It encodes CASSLLLAGGPGETQYF.

The rearrangement links TRBV5-8 to TRBJ2-1; 9 nucleotides align to TRBD1. Germline assignment: CDR1 SGHTS and CDR2 YDEGEE. The CDR3 length is 15 residues. After removal of 2 bases from V and 8 bases from J, the junction contained 8 bases not matched to a gene. This chain's CDR3 is CASSFDRTGDDEQFF. DNA for the CDR3: TGTGCCAGCAGCTTTGATCGGACAGGGGACGATGAGCAGTTCTTC.

This clone was observed a single time. The rearrangement joins TRBV5-5 to TRBJ2-3; D possibly corresponds to TRBD1 (5 bases). Germline loops: CDR1 SGHKS, CDR2 YYEKEE (reference sequence). The V end lost 0 bases, the J end lost 2 bases, and 10 bases lay between the germline ends. The length of the CDR3 is 15 residues. In DNA, the CDR3 is TGTGCCAGCAGCTTGGATCCCAGGGTCACAGATACGCAGTATTTT. Its protein is CASSLDPRVTDTQYF.

The genes are TRBV12-5 and TRBJ2-7, with no clear D. V lost 3 bases, J lost 6 bases, and 6 bases lay in between. Germline V gene data show CDR1 as LGHNT and CDR2 as FRNRAP. The CDR3 has 11 residues. The CDR3 sequence is CASGFSREQYF. The CDR3 bases are TGTGCTAGTGGTTTTTCTCGCGAGCAGTACTTC.

This clone was counted once. CDR3 bases: TGTGCCAGCAGTTTCTGGGGGTCTAGCGGGGTGAGCACAGATACGCAGTATTTT. Protein sequence: CASSFWGSSGVSTDTQYF. This chain connects TRBV27 to TRBJ2-3; 9 positions match TRBD2. The CDR3 totals 18 residues. Germline loops: CDR1 MNHEY, CDR2 SMNVEV (reference sequence). Trimming at V came to 3 bases and at J to 0 bases, leaving 10 bases not matched to a gene.

This rearrangement joins TRBV28 to TRBJ2-5, with 14 bases matching TRBD2. Trimming cost V 2 bases and J 2 bases; bases outside gene matches: 4. Germline V lookup: CDR1 MDHEN, CDR2 SYDVKM. This CDR3 is 17 amino acids long. CDR3 nucleotides: TGTGCCAGCAGTTTAGGGACTAGCGGGAGACCTCAAGAGACCCAGTACTTC. The encoded protein is CASSLGTSGRPQETQYF.

The chain uses TRBV30 and TRBJ1-4; 7 positions agree with TRBD1. Germline trimming cut 5 bases from V and 6 bases from J; bases unmatched to any gene: 6. Per germline, CDR1 GTSNPN and CDR2 SVGIG (reference sequence). This CDR3 is built from 13 residues. The CDR3 sequence: CAWSRQGDEKLFF. The CDR3 DNA reads TGTGCCTGGTCAAGACAGGGAGATGAAAAACTGTTTTTT.

The genes are TRBV7-3 and TRBJ2-3; a possible D gene is TRBD2 (6 bases). CDR3 size: 15 residues. Germline assignment: CDR1 SGHTA and CDR2 FQGTGA. Deletions cut 2 bases from V and 1 base from J, with 10 bases between. CDR3 nucleotides: TGTGCCAGCAGCTTACCCCGCGGGGGCACAGATACGCAGTATTTT. Its protein product is CASSLPRGGTDTQYF.

The V gene is TRBV18, the J gene TRBJ2-2, with D maybe TRBD2 (5 bases). The CDR3 covers 13 residues. The V gene's germline CDR1 is KGHSH and CDR2 LQKENI. V lost 5 bases and J 6 bases, leaving 10 bases between the germline ends. CDR3 DNA sequence: TGTGCCAGCTCAAGTCCCGGGGCCGGGGAGCTGTTTTTT. Translation: CASSSPGAGELFF.

The chain uses TRBV5-4 and TRBJ1-5; the D gene is possibly TRBD1 (6 bases). Trimming stripped 3 bases from V and 7 bases from J, with 11 bases between. Germline V gives CDR1 SGHNT, CDR2 YYREEE (reference sequence). The CDR3 sequence is 13 residues long. Here the CDR3 reads CASSSGGRQPQHF. The CDR3 nucleotides read TGTGCCAGCAGCTCGGGGGGCAGGCAGCCCCAGCATTTT.

This clone has a single count. The rearrangement uses TRBV18 and TRBJ1-2, with TRBD1 as a possible D gene (6 bases). This CDR3 has 15 residues. Germline-derived CDR1 and CDR2 are KGHSH and LQKENI. V shed 4 bases and J shed 6 bases, with 18 bases lying between them. CDR3 protein: CASSRIQGQENGYTF. The CDR3, as DNA: TGTGCCAGCTCACGGATTCAGGGGCAAGAAAATGGCTACACCTTC.

This clone was observed a handful of times. DNA for the CDR3: TGTGCCAGCAGCCTCGGGACTCGGAATGAGCAGTTCTTC. Translation gives CASSLGTRNEQFF. The chain joins TRBV7-2 to TRBJ2-1, with D perhaps matching TRBD2 (6 bases). The CDR3 is 13 amino acids. Germline values: CDR1 SGHTA, CDR2 FQGNSA. Trimming took off 5 bases at V and 7 bases at J, with 12 bases between the two ends.

The chain carries TRBV2 and TRBJ1-1, with a tentative D call TRBD1 (6 bases). Germline V gene sequence: CDR1 SNHLY, CDR2 FYNNEI. The CDR3 has 13 amino acids. V dropped 7 bases and J dropped 4 bases, with 13 bases sitting between them. DNA for the CDR3: TGTGCCAGCAAAGCAGGGGTGAGCACTGAAGCTTTCTTT. Protein sequence: CASKAGVSTEAFF.

In its sample, this clone ranks as medium-sized. This chain joins TRBV20-1 and TRBJ1-1, with no clear D. The germline gives CDR1 DFQATT, CDR2 SNEGSKA (reference sequence). Trimming cost V 0 bases and J 4 bases, with 3 bases left between them. The CDR3 length is 11 residues. CDR3 loop: CSARESTEAFF. CDR3 bases: TGCAGTGCTAGAGAGAGCACTGAAGCTTTCTTT.

The V gene is TRBV6-1, the J gene TRBJ2-5; 8 bases match TRBD2. CDR3 length: 14 amino acids. After removal of 7 bases from V and 9 bases from J, the junction contained 13 bases not matched to a gene. Germline values: CDR1 MNHNS, CDR2 SASEGT. The CDR3 here is CASIPRGGVGAQYF. The CDR3 DNA reads TGTGCCAGCATCCCACGGGGGGGGGTTGGGGCCCAGTACTTC.

The table lists this clone with a count of one. V usage is TRBV14 and J usage is TRBJ2-6; 9 nucleotides match TRBD1. The CDR3 is 17 amino acids. In germline, CDR1 is SGHDN, CDR2 FVKESK. J lost 2 bases, V lost 4 bases, and 6 bases had no gene match. CDR3 loop: CASSLRTGAPGANVLTF. Here the CDR3 DNA reads TGTGCCAGCAGCCTCCGGACAGGGGCACCTGGGGCCAACGTCCTGACTTTC.

The chain combines TRBV5-1 with TRBJ2-7, with D perhaps TRBD1 (6 bases). Trimming shortened V by 0 bases and J by 4 bases, and 8 bases separated the two germline ends. The CDR3 is 13 residues long. In germline, CDR1 is SGHRS, CDR2 YFSETQ. The CDR3 region is CASSLGGGYEQYF. CDR3 sequence (DNA): TGCGCCAGCAGCTTGGGAGGGGGTTACGAGCAGTACTTC.

Here the CDR3 DNA reads TGCGCCAGCAGCTTGGCGGGAGCCCTATACAATGAGCAGTTCTTC. Translation: CASSLAGALYNEQFF. The chain combines TRBV5-1 with TRBJ2-1; weak D call: TRBD2 (6 bases). Trimming took off 0 bases at V and 4 bases at J, with 11 bases between the two ends. CDR1 and CDR2 (germline): SGHRS, YFSETQ. CDR3 size: 15 residues.

The chain links TRBV27 to TRBJ2-7; TRBD1 matches 9 bases. CDR1 MNHEY and CDR2 SMNVEV come from the germline V gene (reference sequence). The CDR3 spans 13 residues. CDR3 sequence reads: CAARRTGDHEQYF. The CDR3 region has the DNA TGTGCAGCCCGGAGGACAGGGGACCACGAGCAGTACTTC.

The V gene is TRBV28, the J gene TRBJ2-7, with D perhaps matching TRBD1 (7 bases). The V and J ends lost 5 bases and 4 bases respectively, with 18 bases between them. CDR1 is MDHEN, CDR2 SYDVKM, per germline. There are 15 residues in the CDR3. In DNA, the CDR3 is TGTGCCAGCAGTGGGCGGTCAGGGGGGATGTACGAGCAGTACTTC. This codes for CASSGRSGGMYEQYF.

The rearrangement joins TRBV9 to TRBJ1-4, with a possible D match to TRBD1 (6 bases). V lost 3 bases and J 3 bases, leaving 12 bases between the germline ends. Germline V lookup: CDR1 SGDLS, CDR2 YYNGEE. The CDR3 contains 15 residues. The CDR3 DNA reads as TGTGCCAGCAGCGCCGTAACAGGGCCTAATGAAAAACTGTTTTTT. Translated, it gives CASSAVTGPNEKLFF.

The chain combines TRBV2 with TRBJ1-5; TRBD1 matches 10 bases. The germline V gene has CDR1 SNHLY and CDR2 FYNNEI. With 6 bases clipped from V and 7 bases from J, the junction kept 6 bases outside the gene matches. This CDR3 has 14 residues. DNA for the CDR3: TGTGCCAGCAGAGCGACAGGGGGCGGACAGCCCCAGCATTTT. Protein: CASRATGGGQPQHF.

This chain uses TRBV18 with TRBJ2-7; 7 nucleotides match TRBD1. The CDR3 extends over 15 amino acids. After removal of 5 bases from V and 6 bases from J, the junction contained 13 bases not matched to a gene. The germline CDR1 and CDR2 sequences are KGHSH and LQKENI. CDR3 DNA: TGTGCCAGCTCATCCGACAGGGCAACGCTCGGCGAGCAGTACTTC. Amino acids: CASSSDRATLGEQYF.

J is TRBJ1-1 and V is TRBV5-1, with TRBD1 identical over 7 bases. The CDR3 consists of 15 residues. Germline V CDR1 and CDR2: SGHRS, YFSETQ. V gave up 4 bases and J gave up 1 base; unmatched junction bases: 7. The CDR3 bases are TGCGCCAGCAGCCTCCGGACAGGCGAGAACACTGAAGCTTTCTTT. Its translation is CASSLRTGENTEAFF.

This clone appeared once. The chain couples TRBV5-1 to TRBJ2-3, with 12 bases identical to TRBD2. V shed 6 bases and J 2 bases; nucleotides not matched to a gene: 13. CDR1 is SGHRS, CDR2 YFSETQ, per germline. This CDR3 comprises 18 residues. CDR3 sequence reads: CASTRLASGGADTDTQYF. In nucleotides, the CDR3 is TGCGCCAGCACCCGGCTGGCTAGCGGGGGGGCGGACACAGATACGCAGTATTTT.